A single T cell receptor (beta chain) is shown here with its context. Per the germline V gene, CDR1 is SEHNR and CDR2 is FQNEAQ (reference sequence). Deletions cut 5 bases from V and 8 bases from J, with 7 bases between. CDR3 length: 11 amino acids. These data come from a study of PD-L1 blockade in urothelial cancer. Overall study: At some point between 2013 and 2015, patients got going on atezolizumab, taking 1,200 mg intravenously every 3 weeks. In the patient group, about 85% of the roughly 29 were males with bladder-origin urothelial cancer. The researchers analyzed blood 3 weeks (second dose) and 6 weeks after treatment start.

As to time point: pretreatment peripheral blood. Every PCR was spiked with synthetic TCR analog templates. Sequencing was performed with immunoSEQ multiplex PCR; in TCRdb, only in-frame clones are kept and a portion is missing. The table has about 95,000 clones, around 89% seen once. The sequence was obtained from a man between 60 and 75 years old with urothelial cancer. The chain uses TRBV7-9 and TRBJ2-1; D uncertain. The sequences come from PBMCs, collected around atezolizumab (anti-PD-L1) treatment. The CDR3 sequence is CASSGSYEQFF. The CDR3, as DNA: TGTGCCAGCAGCGGCTCTTATGAGCAGTTCTTC.